This TCR beta chain was captured in a study of cytomegalovirus exposure and HLA in healthy donors. Findings of the study overall: Most CMV-associated TCR beta chains appeared HLA-restricted in a later analysis.

Vbeta (60) and Jbeta (13) primers were used in the PCR. TCRdb keeps only in-frame clones here, not all; method: immunoSEQ multiplex PCR. The repertoire holds about 160,000 clones, approximately 79% seen once, with about 1.3% in the top ten. Comments on this clone: As yet, its antigen is unknown.

The CDR3 is 18 residues long. Between the trimmed V and J ends, which lost 1 base and 0 bases, there was a span of 19 bases. Germline CDR1 and CDR2: MGHRA and YSYEKL. The J gene is TRBJ2-7, the V gene TRBV4-1; D is possibly TRBD1 (6 bases). This sequence originates from a man aged 55 to 70 in good health and CMV-seronegative. Specimen: PBMCs. The CDR3 DNA is TGCGCCAGCAGCCAAGGGGTTTTATTCAGGACAGCCTCCTACGAGCAGTACTTC. Translation: CASSQGVLFRTASYEQYF.